This TCR beta chain derives from a study of T cells in Graves' hyperthyroidism and ophthalmopathy. TCR beta CDR3 regions were amplified from RNA transcripts. The TCR CDR3 was amplified in a first-round RT-PCR using the HTBI primer set. MiXCR, run by TCRdb on the multiplex PCR reads, gives a single entry per CDR3 protein. The table lists about half a million distinct CDR3 sequences, less than 25% of them singletons. Germline assignment: CDR1 GTSNPN and CDR2 SVGIG (reference sequence). This CDR3 spans 15 amino acids. V lost 0 bases and J lost 3; bases outside the gene matches: 6. The rearrangement uses TRBV30 and TRBJ2-3; 7 nucleotides align to TRBD1. Sequencing used blood. The origin of this receptor is a man aged 18-30 years with Graves' hyperthyroidism. As DNA, the CDR3 is TGTGCCTGGAGTGTCCCGACAGGGTGGACAGATACGCAGTATTTT. The encoded protein is CAWSVPTGWTDTQYF.